One and the same sample provided the 21 T cell receptor beta chains below, sequenced in a study of shared clonotypes between healthy human individuals. Generated by immunoSEQ multiplex PCR, the TCRdb table keeps only in-frame clones and is missing some. The sample carries about half a million clones, 70% to 80% recorded once. Source material: PBMCs. These receptors were taken from a woman in her thirties or forties in good health. Some clones in this sample may be carry-over from other donors' samples.

The chain links TRBV6-5 to TRBJ2-7, with D tentatively TRBD1 or TRBD2 (5 bases each). From germline, CDR1 is MNHEY and CDR2 SVGAGI. The V end lost 4 bases, the J end lost 6 bases, and 19 bases lay between the germline ends. The CDR3 has 15 amino acids. The CDR3 DNA reads TGTGCCAGCAGTTCCCGGGACGGCACTGTCGCCGAGCAGTACTTC. Translation gives CASSSRDGTVAEQYF.

The DNA for the CDR3 is TGCGCCAGCAGCTTGGCTGACAGGGAATACACTGAAGCTTTCTTT. Its translation is CASSLADREYTEAFF. The rearrangement links TRBV5-1 to TRBJ1-1; 7 bases are a match to TRBD1. Germline V lookup: CDR1 SGHRS, CDR2 YFSETQ. The V gene end was trimmed by 0 bases and the J gene end by 3 bases; junction bases not matched to a gene: 5. CDR3 size: 15 residues.

The genes are TRBV5-1 and TRBJ2-1; D might be TRBD1 or TRBD2, each matching 5 bases. The germline V gene has CDR1 SGHRS and CDR2 YFSETQ. There are 15 residues in the CDR3. V was trimmed by 4 bases and J by 5 bases, leaving 16 bases between them. The CDR3, as DNA: TGCGCCAGCAGCGTATCGGGGCCACCCGACAATGAGCAGTTCTTC. The encoded protein is CASSVSGPPDNEQFF.

The chain joins TRBV2 to TRBJ2-5; the match to TRBD2 covers 14 bases. Germline lookup yields CDR1 SNHLY and CDR2 FYNNEI. The CDR3 runs 14 residues. Losses at the gene ends were 7 bases for V and 5 bases for J; bases not matched to a gene: 3. CDR3: CASTGTSGSETQYF. The CDR3 coding sequence is TGTGCCAGCACCGGGACTAGCGGGAGCGAGACCCAGTACTTC. The complete variable domain, with remaining parts taken from reference TRBV2 and TRBJ2-5, reads EPEVTQTPSHQVTQMGQEVILRCVPISNHLYFYWYRQILGQKVEFLVSFYNNEISEKSEIFDDQFSVERPDGSNFTLKIRSTKLEDSAMYFCASTGTSGSETQYFGPGTRLLVL.

V is TRBV11-2 and J is TRBJ1-2; D not resolved. CDR3 length: 15 amino acids. Germline V gives CDR1 SGHAT, CDR2 FQNNGV. Trimming took off 5 bases at V and 3 bases at J, with 16 bases between the two ends. As DNA, the CDR3 is TGTGCCAGCAGCAACAACATGGTATATTACTATGGCTACACCTTC. Translating gives CASSNNMVYYYGYTF.

This clone appeared many times. This chain joins TRBV27 and TRBJ1-1; D is possibly TRBD1 (5 bases). The V end lost 7 bases, the J end lost 1 base, and 16 bases lay between the germline ends. The CDR3 is made up of 15 amino acids. Germline V gene data show CDR1 as MNHEY and CDR2 as SMNVEV (reference sequence). The CDR3 nucleotides read TGTGCCAGCAAAGAAATGATCAGGGAGAACACTGAAGCTTTCTTT. This sequence encodes CASKEMIRENTEAFF.

The V and J genes are TRBV7-8 and TRBJ1-3; no reliable D call. Germline CDR1 and CDR2: SGHVS and FQNEAQ. V was cut by 3 bases and J by 0 bases, with 9 bases left in between. The length of the CDR3 is 15 residues. The CDR3 here is CASSFSRASGNTIYF. The CDR3, as DNA: TGTGCCAGCAGCTTTTCACGGGCCTCTGGAAACACCATATATTTT.

This sequence joins TRBV28 and TRBJ2-4; TRBD1 agrees at 7 bases. The CDR3 is made up of 14 amino acids. V dropped 5 bases and J dropped 7; count of bases not matched to a gene: 8. Germline V lookup: CDR1 MDHEN, CDR2 SYDVKM. CDR3 loop: CASSPNRGLNIQYF. Here the CDR3 DNA reads TGTGCCAGCAGTCCCAACAGGGGTCTCAACATTCAGTACTTC.

The rearrangement joins TRBV7-2 to TRBJ2-2; D is unresolved. Trimming took 5 bases from V and 8 from J, leaving 6 bases between them. This CDR3 comprises 11 residues. Germline CDR1 reads SGHTA; CDR2 reads FQGNSA. The CDR3 here is CASSLQGELFF. DNA for the CDR3: TGTGCCAGCAGCCTTCAAGGGGAGCTGTTTTTT. Complete variable domain (other parts from reference TRBV7-2 and TRBJ2-2): GAGVSQSPSNKVTEKGKDVELRCDPISGHTALYWYRQSLGQGLEFLIYFQGNSAPDKSGLPSDRFSAERTGGSVSTLTIQRTQQEDSAVYLCASSLQGELFFGEGSRLTVL.

This chain links TRBV10-3 with TRBJ2-1; 11 bases agree with TRBD2. Unmatched junction bases numbered 5, after V lost 6 bases and J lost 4 bases. This CDR3 is built from 15 residues. Germline V gene data show CDR1 as ENHRY and CDR2 as SYGVKD. This chain's CDR3 is CAIRPTSGTYNEQFF. For the CDR3, the DNA is TGTGCCATCAGACCGACTAGCGGGACATACAATGAGCAGTTCTTC.

V gene TRBV11-3 combines with J gene TRBJ2-1, with 10 bases lining up with TRBD1. Germline V gene data show CDR1 as SGHNT and CDR2 as YENEEA. The CDR3 spans 16 residues. Unmatched junction bases numbered 12, after V lost 5 bases and J lost 8 bases. DNA of the CDR3: TGTGCCAGCAGCCCCTTGGGACAGGGGAAATTCTATGAGCAGTTCTTC. The encoded protein is CASSPLGQGKFYEQFF.

This sequence joins TRBV29-1 and TRBJ1-1, with 10 bases fitting TRBD1. J gave up 5 bases and V 7 bases, and 7 bases lay outside the gene matches. The CDR3 consists of 13 residues. CDR1 and CDR2 from the germline V gene are SQVTM and ANQGSEA. The CDR3 DNA sequence: TGCAGCGCATCGACAGGGGGCGATACTGAAGCTTTCTTT. Its translation: CSASTGGDTEAFF.

This rearrangement joins TRBV4-3 to TRBJ2-4; a weak D match, TRBD2 (6 bases). Per the germline V gene, CDR1 is LGHNA and CDR2 is YSLEER. The CDR3 extends over 15 amino acids. The V and J ends lost 0 bases and 7 bases respectively, with 13 bases between them. As DNA, the CDR3 is TGCGCCAGCAGCCAAGAACCGGGAGTGTGGAACATTCAGTACTTC. Residues: CASSQEPGVWNIQYF.

The table lists this clone with a count of one. This chain's CDR3 is CASSPKGTLNEQFF. The CDR3 DNA reads TGTGCCAGCAGTCCAAAGGGGACACTCAATGAGCAGTTCTTC. The V gene is TRBV27, the J gene TRBJ2-1; D might be TRBD1 (6 bases). The CDR3 extends over 14 amino acids. The V gene lost 5 bases and the J gene lost 6 bases, with 14 bases spanning the gap. Germline V gene sequence: CDR1 MNHEY, CDR2 SMNVEV (reference sequence).

In this sample, this clone turned up once. The V gene is TRBV5-1, the J gene TRBJ1-2; D not certain. There are 14 residues in the CDR3. The germline gives CDR1 SGHRS, CDR2 YFSETQ. V gave up 3 bases and J gave up 2 bases, with 11 bases separating them. CDR3 nucleotides: TGCGCCAGCAGCTCGGGAGCGGGGAACTATGGCTACACCTTC. Protein product: CASSSGAGNYGYTF. The full variable domain, completed using reference TRBV5-1 and TRBJ1-2, is KAGVTQTPRYLIKTRGQQVTLSCSPISGHRSVSWYQQTPGQGLQFLFEYFSETQRNKGNFPGRFSGRQFSNSRSEMNVSTLELGDSALYLCASSSGAGNYGYTFGSGTRLTVV.

The chain joins TRBV2 to TRBJ1-5; 7 bases agree with TRBD1. The germline V gene encodes CDR1 SNHLY and CDR2 FYNNEI. The CDR3 runs 15 residues. V lost 6 bases to trimming and J lost 1 base; unmatched junction nucleotides: 6. CDR3 nucleotide sequence: TGTGCCAGCAGCGTACAGGGGTTAAGCAATCAGCCCCAGCATTTT. Its protein is CASSVQGLSNQPQHF.

The chain couples TRBV30 to TRBJ2-3; D tentatively fits TRBD1 or TRBD2 (6 bases each). CDR1 is GTSNPN and CDR2 is SVGIG in the germline V gene (reference sequence). Deletions cut 0 bases from V and 6 bases from J, with 28 bases between. The CDR3 totals 19 residues. CDR3 sequence: CAWSVPFSFWGRDMDTQYF. The CDR3 bases are TGTGCCTGGAGTGTTCCCTTCTCTTTTTGGGGGCGGGATATGGATACGCAGTATTTT.

The chain links TRBV7-2 to TRBJ1-5, with TRBD1 as a possible D gene (5 bases). Germline V gene sequence: CDR1 SGHTA, CDR2 FQGNSA. The ends were cut back, 2 bases at V and 2 bases at J, with 13 bases in the middle. CDR3 length: 16 residues. The CDR3 nucleotides read TGTGCCAGCAGCTTATTGGGGGGAGCGGGCAATCAGCCCCAGCATTTT. Amino acid sequence: CASSLLGGAGNQPQHF.

This sequence joins TRBV2 and TRBJ2-1, with TRBD2 as a possible D gene (5 bases). CDR3 length: 12 residues. Germline CDR1 is SNHLY and CDR2 is FYNNEI. Here the CDR3 DNA reads TGTGCTTCAGCGGCGAGGGATGGAGAGCAGTTCTTC. It codes for CASAARDGEQFF.

This sequence joins TRBV28 and TRBJ1-2; D is undetermined. This CDR3 region has 12 residues. Trimming removed 5 bases from V and 8 bases from J, with 12 bases in between. Germline V CDR1 and CDR2: MDHEN, SYDVKM. The CDR3 loop is CASSPLGVGYTF. CDR3 DNA: TGTGCCAGCAGTCCTCTCGGGGTAGGCTACACCTTC.

This rearrangement joins TRBV10-1 to TRBJ2-2; 9 bases are a match to TRBD2. The CDR3 contains 16 residues. Germline values: CDR1 WNHNN, CDR2 SYGVQD (reference sequence). V was clipped by 1 base and J by 5 bases; unmatched bases: 5. DNA for the CDR3: TGCGCCAGCAGTGAGTTAGCGGGAGAGGGGACCGGGGAGCTGTTTTTT. The encoded protein is CASSELAGEGTGELFF.